Following are 20 T cell receptor beta chains from one sample sequenced in a study of blood T cell repertoires in COVID-19 (dated by TCRdb to 2018 to 2020). Library preparation was by the immunoSEQ multiplex PCR assay. TCRdb took this table from immuneACCESS and kept in-frame rearrangements with V and J called. Such tables lack part of the clones; where checked against another copy, unresolved V genes explain under half of the gap, and the rest is unexplained. The sample table holds roughly 280,000 clones, of which around four fifths were seen once. Roughly 4% of the sample is taken by the ten largest. Specimen: peripheral blood. All receptors derive from a man in his 60s with acute or convalescent COVID-19.

The V and J genes are TRBV7-3 and TRBJ2-1; D may be TRBD1 (5 bases). Germline CDR1 reads SGHTA; CDR2 reads FQGTGA. V lost 3 bases and J 4 bases, leaving 13 bases between the germline ends. The length of the CDR3 is 15 residues. The DNA for the CDR3 is TGTGCCAGCAGCTTTACCCGACAGAGTTACAATGAGCAGTTCTTC. This encodes CASSFTRQSYNEQFF.

The gene calls are TRBV9 and TRBJ2-1, with 7 bases fitting TRBD2. CDR1 and CDR2 (germline): SGDLS, YYNGEE. Losses at the gene ends were 5 bases for V and 3 bases for J; bases not matched to a gene: 8. The CDR3 covers 15 residues. The CDR3 DNA sequence: TGTGCCAGCAGTTCTGACGGGGGGTTCTACAATGAGCAGTTCTTC. It specifies CASSSDGGFYNEQFF.

In nucleotides, the CDR3 is TGTGCCAGCTCACCAATACAGGGTTACGAGCAGTACTTC. Protein sequence: CASSPIQGYEQYF. The J gene is TRBJ2-7, the V gene TRBV18, with D perhaps matching TRBD1 (6 bases). The CDR3 sequence is 13 residues long. The germline CDR1 and CDR2 sequences are KGHSH and LQKENI. V was trimmed by 2 bases and J by 4 bases, leaving 9 bases between them.

The chain uses TRBV7-8 and TRBJ2-5; 9 bases agree with TRBD2. CDR1 is SGHVS, CDR2 FQNEAQ, per germline. V trimming: 5 bases; J trimming: 5 bases; junction bases outside the gene matches: 12. This CDR3 is built from 16 residues. This CDR3 reads CASSRGPGTSRETQYF. The CDR3 DNA sequence: TGTGCCAGCAGCCGAGGTCCCGGGACTAGCCGGGAGACCCAGTACTTC.

V gene TRBV7-9 combines with J gene TRBJ1-1; D call uncertain. This CDR3 comprises 15 residues. CDR1 is SEHNR, CDR2 FQNEAQ, per germline (reference sequence). V dropped 1 base and J dropped 2 bases, with 11 bases sitting between them. CDR3 loop: CASSLGFATNTEAFF. Here the CDR3 DNA reads TGTGCCAGCAGCTTAGGGTTTGCCACTAACACTGAAGCTTTCTTT.

A few counts support this clone. The V call is TRBV27, the J call TRBJ2-1; 7 positions match TRBD2. Germline V gives CDR1 MNHEY, CDR2 SMNVEV (reference sequence). The CDR3 length is 14 residues. V lost 2 bases and J lost 2; bases outside the gene matches: 0. CDR3 amino acids: CASSLRGAYNEQFF. The DNA of the CDR3 is TGTGCCAGCAGTTTACGGGGGGCCTACAATGAGCAGTTCTTC.

V gene TRBV4-2 combines with J gene TRBJ1-2, with 9 bases matching TRBD1. The CDR3 consists of 19 residues. After removal of 0 bases from V and 1 base from J, the junction contained 12 bases not matched to a gene. From germline, CDR1 is LGHNA and CDR2 YNFKEQ. This CDR3 is CASSQDLSYRGLGNYGYTF. The DNA of the CDR3 is TGTGCCAGCAGCCAAGATTTAAGTTACAGGGGGCTCGGTAACTATGGCTACACCTTC.

This clone appeared a single time. The rearrangement joins TRBV11-2 to TRBJ1-1; possible D gene TRBD1, 6 bases. This CDR3 contains 13 residues. CDR1 is SGHAT, CDR2 FQNNGV, per germline. The V end was cut by 6 bases, the J end by 4 bases, with 12 bases between. This chain's CDR3 is CASRKTGTTEAFF. The CDR3 nucleotides are TGTGCCAGCAGAAAAACAGGGACCACTGAAGCTTTCTTT.

This rearrangement joins TRBV6-2 or TRBV6-3 to TRBJ2-4, with TRBD2 identical over 7 bases. Germline CDR1 MNHEY, CDR2 SVGEGT. V lost 6 bases to trimming and J lost 8 bases; unmatched junction nucleotides: 16. This CDR3 is built from 16 residues. CDR3 sequence (DNA): TGTGCCAGCAGCTCCGGCCGAGGACTAGGGGTGCACATTCAGTACTTC. Translating it yields CASSSGRGLGVHIQYF.

This chain joins TRBV6-1 and TRBJ2-7; 7 nucleotides match TRBD1. The V segment lost 1 base and the J segment 2 bases; nucleotides outside the gene matches: 5. This CDR3 comprises 15 residues. Germline CDR1 and CDR2: MNHNS and SASEGT. The CDR3 here is CASSEVVTGPYEQYF. CDR3 nucleotide sequence: TGTGCCAGCAGTGAAGTGGTGACAGGGCCCTACGAGCAGTACTTC.

This sequence joins TRBV5-1 and TRBJ2-5; D is perhaps TRBD1 (6 bases). The CDR3 consists of 14 residues. Germline CDR1 SGHRS, CDR2 YFSETQ. With 0 bases removed from V and 4 bases from J, the gap between germline ends came to 10 bases. The CDR3 nucleotides read TGCGCCAGCAGCTTGGGACAGGCCCCAGAGACCCAGTACTTC. Protein: CASSLGQAPETQYF.

The chain is built from TRBV9 and TRBJ2-5, with TRBD1 matching over 10 bases. V gave up 6 bases and J gave up 5 bases; unmatched junction bases: 10. This CDR3 spans 15 amino acids. Per germline, CDR1 SGDLS and CDR2 YYNGEE. The DNA of the CDR3 is TGTGCCAGCACACGTTCCGGGACAGGGGTGGAGACCCAGTACTTC. The encoded protein is CASTRSGTGVETQYF.

The chain joins TRBV18 to TRBJ2-2; 10 nucleotides line up with TRBD1. V was clipped by 3 bases and J by 1 base; unmatched bases: 2. Germline V gene lookup returns CDR1 KGHSH and CDR2 LQKENI. The CDR3 covers 16 residues. CDR3 protein: CASSPRTGGNTGELFF. CDR3 coding DNA: TGTGCCAGCTCACCTCGGACAGGGGGGAACACCGGGGAGCTGTTTTTT.

This chain links TRBV2 with TRBJ1-2; TRBD1 matches at 7 bases. V dropped 2 bases and J dropped 12; count of bases not matched to a gene: 6. Germline loops: CDR1 SNHLY, CDR2 FYNNEI. The CDR3 runs to 12 residues. The CDR3 sequence is CASSESDRTHTF. In DNA form, the CDR3 reads TGTGCCAGCAGTGAATCGGACAGGACTCACACCTTC.

The V call is TRBV27, the J call TRBJ1-2; 7 bases map to TRBD1. V trimming: 0 bases; J trimming: 2 bases; junction bases outside the gene matches: 3. The CDR3 extends over 15 amino acids. Per the germline V gene, CDR1 is MNHEY and CDR2 is SMNVEV (reference sequence). The CDR3 loop reads CASSLSGGANYGYTF. The CDR3 DNA sequence: TGTGCCAGCAGTTTATCAGGGGGCGCCAACTATGGCTACACCTTC.

The rearrangement joins TRBV11-2 to TRBJ2-7; D is possibly TRBD2 (6 bases). Trimming left V 5 bases short and J 7 bases short, with 15 bases between. The CDR3 has 13 amino acids. Germline V gives CDR1 SGHAT, CDR2 FQNNGV. CDR3 protein: CASSLGGAGEQYF. In nucleotides, the CDR3 is TGTGCCAGCAGCCTCGGAGGGGCGGGAGAGCAGTACTTC.

V gene TRBV4-3 combines with J gene TRBJ2-7; 9 bases are shared with TRBD1. Germline lookup yields CDR1 LGHNA and CDR2 YSLEER. The CDR3 sequence is 14 residues long. The junction had 4 bases not matched to a gene; V was cut back by 3 bases and J by 4 bases. In DNA form, the CDR3 reads TGCGCCAGCAGCCATCTACAGGGGGCGTACGAGCAGTACTTC. Its protein product is CASSHLQGAYEQYF.

This chain joins TRBV27 and TRBJ2-7; TRBD1 matches at 9 bases. This CDR3 region has 13 residues. J lost 4 bases, V lost 4 bases, and 2 bases had no gene match. The germline gives CDR1 MNHEY, CDR2 SMNVEV (reference sequence). CDR3 region: CASSWDRAYEQYF. For the CDR3, the DNA is TGTGCCAGCAGTTGGGACAGGGCATACGAGCAGTACTTC.

The chain joins TRBV3-1 (or the pseudogene TRBV3-2) to TRBJ2-2; 11 bases fit TRBD2. The CDR3 spans 16 residues. The V gene's germline CDR1 is LGHDT and CDR2 YNNKEL (reference sequence). V shed 4 bases, J shed 4 bases, and the junction held 5 bases outside the gene matches. This chain's CDR3 is CASSRHSGRATGELFF. The CDR3 DNA is TGTGCCAGCAGCCGGCATAGCGGGAGGGCCACCGGGGAGCTGTTTTTT.

This chain connects TRBV6-9 to TRBJ1-2, with 9 bases identical to TRBD1. The ends lost 2 bases at V and 5 bases at J; junction bases unmatched: 9. The CDR3 is 16 amino acids. CDR1 is MNHGY and CDR2 is SVAAGI in the germline V gene. The CDR3 loop is CASSYRTGANPYGYTF. CDR3 DNA sequence: TGTGCCAGCAGTTATAGGACAGGGGCTAACCCTTATGGCTACACCTTC.